This TCR beta chain was found in a study of chemoradiotherapy in HPV16-positive cancers. Repertoires were sampled repeatedly during chemoradiotherapy. Assay used: immunoSEQ multiplex PCR; TCRdb lists only in-frame clones, some missing. Of 3,500 or so clones in the sample, 75% to 90% were seen once. The V end lost 0 bases, the J end lost 0 bases, and 23 bases lay between the germline ends. The CDR3 loop spans 19 amino acids. Looked up from germline, CDR1 is GTSNPN and CDR2 is SVGIG (reference sequence). The sequencing used tumor tissue, collected from a patient who underwent chemoradiotherapy. The J gene is TRBJ1-1, the V gene TRBV30, with D possibly being TRBD1 (5 bases). The receptor was derived from a human donor with HPV-associated anogenital cancer. CDR3 sequence: CAWSVQRVGRVGMNTEAFF. As DNA, the CDR3 is TGTGCCTGGAGTGTACAGAGAGTGGGCAGGGTTGGCATGAACACTGAAGCTTTCTTT.